This T cell receptor beta chain was captured in a study of blood T cell repertoires in COVID-19. As for the study in general: Both acute and convalescent COVID-19 samples were obtained from the United States, Italy and Spain.

Authors' data handling: Counts of nucleated cells, estimated from reference gene primer amplification, were obtained. The protocol was immunoSEQ multiplex PCR, while the TCRdb copy is restricted to in-frame clones and leaves out a portion. D and trimming were read from the DNA, whereas the V and J calls and clone size are those reported in that table. The sample carries more than 200,000 clones, just over 85% recorded once. This clone was observed a single time. Unmatched junction bases numbered 4, after V lost 2 bases and J lost 15 bases. The V gene's germline CDR1 is DFQATT and CDR2 SNEGSKA (reference sequence). The CDR3 totals 10 residues.

The sequence was collected from a man at least 80 years old with acute or convalescent COVID-19. Sequencing was performed on peripheral blood. The V call is TRBV20-1, the J call TRBJ2-1; TRBD2 aligns across 7 bases. CDR3 residues: CSARLGRWFF. The DNA of the CDR3 is TGCAGTGCTAGACTCGGGAGGTGGTTCTTC.